The T cell receptor beta chain under discussion was sequenced for a study of T cells in Graves' hyperthyroidism and ophthalmopathy. This clonotype was seen at least ten times. CDR1 is SGHDT, CDR2 YYEEEE, per germline. The J segment lost 4 bases and the V segment lost 4 bases, leaving 5 bases of the junction unmatched. The CDR3 extends over 16 amino acids. TCR beta CDR3 regions were amplified from RNA transcripts. HTBI primers were used for first-round RT-PCR of the TCR CDR3. TCRdb re-analysed the multiplex PCR reads in MiXCR, keeping a single row per CDR3 protein. The data contain around 280,000 distinct CDR3 sequences, about an eighth of them singletons.

The sample comprised blood. The TCR was taken from a woman under 40 with Graves' hyperthyroidism that later progressed to Graves' ophthalmopathy. The V gene is TRBV5-6, the J gene TRBJ2-1; 13 nucleotides line up with TRBD2. CDR3 nucleotides: TGTGCCAGCAGCGGATTACTAGCGGGAGGGTACAATGAGCAGTTCTTC. It encodes CASSGLLAGGYNEQFF.